This T cell receptor (beta chain) stems from a study of control samples from healthy donors and cancer patients. Sequencing used immunoSEQ multiplex PCR; TCRdb keeps in-frame clones, though not all of them. Among about 120,000 clones listed, roughly 90% were seen once. The ends were cut back, 8 bases at V and 0 bases at J, with 13 bases in the middle. From germline, CDR1 is SNHLY and CDR2 FYNNEI. The length of the CDR3 is 15 residues. The origin of this receptor is a woman aged 18-29 years in good health. The sample consisted of blood. V usage is TRBV2 and J usage is TRBJ1-4; D is undetermined. For the CDR3, the DNA is TGTGCCAGCGAATTGACCCGTGCAACTAATGAAAAACTGTTTTTT. Translating gives CASELTRATNEKLFF.